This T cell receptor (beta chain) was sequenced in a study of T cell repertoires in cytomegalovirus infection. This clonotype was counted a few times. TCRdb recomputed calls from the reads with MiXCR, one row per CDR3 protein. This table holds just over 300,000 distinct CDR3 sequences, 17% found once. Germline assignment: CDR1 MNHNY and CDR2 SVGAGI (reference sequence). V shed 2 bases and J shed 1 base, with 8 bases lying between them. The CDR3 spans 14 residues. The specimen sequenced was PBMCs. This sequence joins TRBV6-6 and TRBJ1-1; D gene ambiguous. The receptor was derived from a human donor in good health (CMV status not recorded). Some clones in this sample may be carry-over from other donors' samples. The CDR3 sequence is CASSYQEGNTEAFF. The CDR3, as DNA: TGTGCCAGCAGTTACCAAGAGGGGAACACTGAAGCTTTCTTT.